This TCR beta chain emerged from a study of blood T cell repertoires in COVID-19. Repertoires were generated with immunoSEQ multiplex PCR, while TCRdb's copy carries only in-frame clones and drops some. This sample has roughly 200,000 clones, with 80% to 90% found just once. Adults between about 18 and 95 years of age took part from about 24 US areas. The CDR3 sequence is 18 residues long. Germline trimming cut 4 bases from V and 5 bases from J; bases unmatched to any gene: 12. The germline V gene has CDR1 SGHVS and CDR2 FQNEAQ. Sequencing used PBMCs or T cells enriched from blood (not recorded which). The sequence was collected from a woman aged 40 to 49 with acute COVID-19. The chain combines TRBV7-8 with TRBJ2-2, with 11 bases matching TRBD2. This CDR3 reads CASSSRLAGTRLTGELFF. The CDR3 bases are TGTGCCAGCAGCTCCCGACTAGCGGGAACGAGGCTAACCGGGGAGCTGTTTTTT.